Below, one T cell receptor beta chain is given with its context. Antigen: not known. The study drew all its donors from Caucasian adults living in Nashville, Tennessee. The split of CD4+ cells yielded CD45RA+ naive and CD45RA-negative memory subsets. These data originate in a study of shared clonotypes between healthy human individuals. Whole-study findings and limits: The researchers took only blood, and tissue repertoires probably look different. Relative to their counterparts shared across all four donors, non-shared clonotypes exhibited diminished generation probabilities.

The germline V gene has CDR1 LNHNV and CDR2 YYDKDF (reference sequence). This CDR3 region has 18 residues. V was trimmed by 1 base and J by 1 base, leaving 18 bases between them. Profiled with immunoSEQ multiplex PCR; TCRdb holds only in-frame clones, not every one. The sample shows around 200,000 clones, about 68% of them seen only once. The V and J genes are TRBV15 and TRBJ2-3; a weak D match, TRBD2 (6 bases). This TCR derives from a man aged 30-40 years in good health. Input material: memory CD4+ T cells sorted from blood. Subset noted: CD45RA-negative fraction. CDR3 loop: CATSRAVVGRGGTDTQYF. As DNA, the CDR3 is TGTGCCACCAGCAGAGCCGTCGTGGGGCGGGGAGGCACAGATACGCAGTATTTT.